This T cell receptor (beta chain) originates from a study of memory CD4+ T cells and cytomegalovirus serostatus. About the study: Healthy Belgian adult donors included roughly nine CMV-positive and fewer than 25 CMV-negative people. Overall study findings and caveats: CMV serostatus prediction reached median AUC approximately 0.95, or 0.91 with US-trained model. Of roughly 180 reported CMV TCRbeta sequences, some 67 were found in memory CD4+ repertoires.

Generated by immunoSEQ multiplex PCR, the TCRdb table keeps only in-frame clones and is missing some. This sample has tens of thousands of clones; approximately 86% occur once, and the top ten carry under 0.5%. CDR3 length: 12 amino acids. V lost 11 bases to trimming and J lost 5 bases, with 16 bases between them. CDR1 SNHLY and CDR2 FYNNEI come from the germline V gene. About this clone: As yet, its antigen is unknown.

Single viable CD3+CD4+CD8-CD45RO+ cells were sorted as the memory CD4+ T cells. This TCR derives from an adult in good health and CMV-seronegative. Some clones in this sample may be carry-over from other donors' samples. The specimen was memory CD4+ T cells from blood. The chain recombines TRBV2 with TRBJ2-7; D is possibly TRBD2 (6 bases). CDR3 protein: CASELAGHEQYF. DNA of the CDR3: TGTGCCTCGGAACTAGCAGGCCACGAGCAGTACTTC.